This TCR beta chain was profiled in a study of cytomegalovirus exposure and HLA in healthy donors. Study results and caveats: Apart from CMV serostatus, no immune exposure information was available. Analysis was carried out at a later point, and it linked a missense DCLRE1C variant to TCR beta V- and J-gene trimming. Most subjects' HLA-A and HLA-B alleles were reportedly predicted from TCR beta sequences.

About this clone itself: Its target is unknown. This specimen includes other DNA sequences encoding the same CDR3.

The PCR used 60 Vbeta and 13 Jbeta primers. Method: immunoSEQ multiplex PCR; TCRdb's copy keeps in-frame clones and lacks some. The sample contains 150,000 or so clones, 70% to 80% of which appear only once. V was clipped by 6 bases and J by 1 base, with 15 bases between them. The CDR3 sequence is 15 residues long. Germline V gives CDR1 MNHEY, CDR2 SVGAGI. The TCR comes from a woman between 40 and 55 years old in good health and CMV-seronegative. The sequenced material came from PBMCs. The V gene is TRBV6-5, the J gene TRBJ1-1, with D hard to call. The chain's CDR3 is CASSPQRRRNTEAFF. CDR3 bases: TGTGCCAGCAGCCCACAGCGGCGAAGGAACACTGAAGCTTTCTTT.